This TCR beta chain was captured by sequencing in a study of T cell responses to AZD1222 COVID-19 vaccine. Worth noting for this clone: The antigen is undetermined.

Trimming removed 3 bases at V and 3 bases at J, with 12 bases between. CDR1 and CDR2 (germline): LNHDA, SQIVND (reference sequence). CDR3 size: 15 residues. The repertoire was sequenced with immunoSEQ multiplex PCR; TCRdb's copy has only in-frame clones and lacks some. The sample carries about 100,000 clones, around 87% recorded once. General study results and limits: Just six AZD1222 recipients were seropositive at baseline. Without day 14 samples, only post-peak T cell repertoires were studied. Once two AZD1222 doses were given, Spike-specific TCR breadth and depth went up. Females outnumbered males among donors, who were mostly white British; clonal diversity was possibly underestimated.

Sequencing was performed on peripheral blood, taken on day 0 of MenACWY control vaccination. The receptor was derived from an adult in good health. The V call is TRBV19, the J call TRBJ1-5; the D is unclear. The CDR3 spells CASSISRFNNQPQHF. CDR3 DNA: TGTGCCAGTAGTATCAGCAGGTTTAACAATCAGCCCCAGCATTTT. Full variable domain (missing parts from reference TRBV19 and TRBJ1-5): DGGITQSPKYLFRKEGQNVTLSCEQNLNHDAMYWYRQDPGQGLRLIYYSQIVNDFQKGDIAEGYSVSREKKESFPLTVTSAQKNPTAFYLCASSISRFNNQPQHFGDGTRLSIL.